Below are 20 T cell receptor beta chains sequenced from a single sample in a study of CD8 T cells in Susac syndrome. The RNA, roughly 0.5 to 1 ug, was put through reverse transcription using random hexamers. One entry per CDR3 protein, called by TCRdb with MiXCR from the immunoSEQ multiplex PCR reads. The sample includes tens of thousands of distinct CDR3 sequences, around 94% of them seen just once. The specimen was CD8+ T cells from PBMCs. The receptors were gathered from a human donor in good health.

This clonotype was counted only a few times. The chain carries TRBV28 and TRBJ1-1; D remains ambiguous. CDR3 length equals 13 residues. Germline CDR1 reads MDHEN; CDR2 reads SYDVKM. The V end was cut by 3 bases, the J end by 1 base, with 6 bases between. In nucleotides, the CDR3 is TGTGCCAGCAGTTTGTCAAGGAACACTGAAGCTTTCTTT. Its protein product is CASSLSRNTEAFF.

The rearrangement links TRBV21-1 to TRBJ2-5; TRBD2, the D gene given by the table, was not confirmed from the DNA. TRBV21-1 is flagged as a pseudogene. This CDR3 is built from 16 residues. CDR3 coding DNA: TGTGCCAGCAGCAAAGCTGGGCTAGCGTCGGGAGAGACCCAGTACTTC. This codes for CASSKAGLASGETQYF.

The chain uses TRBV18 and TRBJ2-1; D uncertain. Germline-derived CDR1 and CDR2 are KGHSH and LQKENI. V lost 6 bases to trimming and J lost 7 bases, with 10 bases between them. The CDR3 is 12 residues long. In nucleotides, the CDR3 is TGTGCCAGCTCGGACGCGGTAAATGAGCAGTTCTTC. As protein: CASSDAVNEQFF.

This rearrangement joins TRBV21-1 to TRBJ1-5. TRBV21-1 is assigned pseudogene status. The CDR3 has 16 amino acids. The CDR3 sequence: CASSIKRGQADQPQHF. The CDR3 nucleotides are TGTGCCAGCAGCATAAAAAGGGGACAAGCGGATCAGCCCCAGCATTTT.

The chain carries TRBV12-3 or TRBV12-4 and TRBJ2-2; 8 nucleotides align to TRBD1. J gave up 4 bases and V 6 bases, and 4 bases lay outside the gene matches. The CDR3 length is 14 residues. The CDR3 nucleotides are TGTGCCAGCAGCCCCGGACAGGGCACCGGGGAGCTGTTTTTT. This codes for CASSPGQGTGELFF.

This clonotype came up once. The rearrangement links TRBV28 to TRBJ2-1; a possible D gene is TRBD2 (5 bases). This CDR3 is 15 amino acids long. Germline V lookup: CDR1 MDHEN, CDR2 SYDVKM. V lost 3 bases and J lost 9, with 18 bases in between. The CDR3 nucleotides read TGTGCCAGCAGTTTTAGCGAGTCCCCCCTCGCTGAGCAGTTCTTC. It codes for CASSFSESPLAEQFF.

The chain recombines TRBV3-1 with TRBJ2-5; D is unresolved. Trimming shortened V by 0 bases and J by 0 bases, and 14 bases separated the two germline ends. Looked up from germline, CDR1 is LGHDT and CDR2 is YNNKEL (reference sequence). This CDR3 is 17 amino acids long. CDR3 bases: TGTGCCAGCAGCCAAGATAGCAGGACGCAGTACCAAGAGACCCAGTACTTC. Residues: CASSQDSRTQYQETQYF.

The rearrangement links TRBV6-2 or TRBV6-3 to TRBJ2-1; no reliable D call. The CDR3 totals 15 residues. CDR1 MNHEY and CDR2 SVGEGT come from the germline V gene. The V end lost 2 bases, the J end lost 2 bases, and 10 bases lay between the germline ends. DNA for the CDR3: TGTGCCAGCAGTTACGAGCATCCCACCTACAATGAGCAGTTCTTC. This encodes CASSYEHPTYNEQFF.

The V gene is TRBV28, the J gene TRBJ2-7; D remains ambiguous. CDR3 size: 14 residues. The germline gives CDR1 MDHEN, CDR2 SYDVKM. V lost 4 bases and J 1 base, leaving 11 bases between the germline ends. In DNA form, the CDR3 reads TGTGCCAGCAGTTGGGCAGGAATGTCCTACGAGCAGTACGTC. Its protein product is CASSWAGMSYEQYV.

This clonotype was detected only once. V is TRBV13 and J is TRBJ1-2; D is perhaps TRBD1 (6 bases). V lost 6 bases to trimming and J lost 2 bases, with 13 bases between them. The CDR3 consists of 14 residues. Germline CDR1 reads PRHDT; CDR2 reads FYEKMQ (reference sequence). The CDR3 loop reads CASSWGRNNYGYTF. In nucleotides, the CDR3 is TGTGCCAGCAGTTGGGGGCGGAACAACTATGGCTACACCTTC.

V usage is TRBV6-5 and J usage is TRBJ2-3, with a weak D call TRBD1 (6 bases). V lost 10 bases and J 3 bases, leaving 20 bases between the germline ends. Germline CDR1 is MNHEY and CDR2 is SVGAGI. The CDR3 covers 15 residues. CDR3 nucleotides: TGTGCCACCCAAACGTCAGGGGCCCAAACAGATACGCAGTATTTT. This translates into CATQTSGAQTDTQYF.

The V call is TRBV20-1, the J call TRBJ2-7, with D perhaps matching TRBD1 (7 bases). Germline lookup yields CDR1 DFQATT and CDR2 SNEGSKA (reference sequence). V dropped 6 bases and J dropped 2 bases, with 20 bases sitting between them. The CDR3 is made up of 15 amino acids. The CDR3 region has the DNA TGCAGTGCGAGTATACCGACAGGGAGGCCCTACGAGCAGTACTTC. It translates to CSASIPTGRPYEQYF.

The gene calls are TRBV13 and TRBJ2-1; D ambiguous. This CDR3 has 14 residues. V lost 5 bases, J lost 1 base, and 9 bases lay in between. CDR1 is PRHDT and CDR2 is FYEKMQ in the germline V gene (reference sequence). The chain's CDR3 is CASSSLGSYNEQFF. As DNA, the CDR3 is TGTGCCAGCAGCAGCTTAGGATCCTACAATGAGCAGTTCTTC. The full variable domain, completed using reference TRBV13 and TRBJ2-1, is AAGVIQSPRHLIKEKRETATLKCYPIPRHDTVYWYQQGPGQDPQFLISFYEKMQSDKGSIPDRFSAQQFSDYHSELNMSSLELGDSALYFCASSSLGSYNEQFFGPGTRLTVL.

The DNA for the CDR3 is TGTGCCAGCAGCCCAGGGACGTTGAACACTGAAGCTTTCTTT. Protein product: CASSPGTLNTEAFF. The chain employs TRBV3-1 and TRBJ1-1; the D gene is possibly TRBD1 (5 bases). The length of the CDR3 is 14 residues. Germline V CDR1 and CDR2: LGHDT, YNNKEL (reference sequence). Trimming removed 4 bases from V and 0 bases from J, with 9 bases in between. Based on the CDR3 plus reference TRBV3-1 and TRBJ1-1, the full variable domain is DTAVSQTPKYLVTQMGNDKSIKCEQNLGHDTMYWYKQDSKKFLKIMFSYNNKELIINETVPNRFSPKSPDKAHLNLHINSLELGDSAVYFCASSPGTLNTEAFFGQGTRLTVV.

V usage is TRBV7-3 and J usage is TRBJ2-1; 15 nucleotides match TRBD2. The CDR3 covers 18 residues. Germline V gene data show CDR1 as SGHTA and CDR2 as FQGTGA. V lost 5 bases to trimming and J lost 0 bases; unmatched junction nucleotides: 5. This CDR3 is CASSPGLAGGRSYNEQFF. CDR3 DNA sequence: TGTGCCAGCAGCCCGGGACTAGCGGGAGGCCGCTCCTACAATGAGCAGTTCTTC.

The chain uses TRBV3-1 and TRBJ2-4, with a weak D call TRBD2 (7 bases). Germline V CDR1 and CDR2: LGHDT, YNNKEL (reference sequence). The CDR3 consists of 14 residues. The V gene lost 4 bases and the J gene lost 9 bases, with 16 bases spanning the gap. CDR3 nucleotides: TGTGCCAGCAGCCCAGAGGGGGGGCAAGGCATTCAGTACTTC. It is translated as CASSPEGGQGIQYF. The full variable domain, rest sourced from reference TRBV3-1 and TRBJ2-4, is DTAVSQTPKYLVTQMGNDKSIKCEQNLGHDTMYWYKQDSKKFLKIMFSYNNKELIINETVPNRFSPKSPDKAHLNLHINSLELGDSAVYFCASSPEGGQGIQYFGAGTRLSVL.

The chain links TRBV20-1 to TRBJ2-5; D is unclear. This CDR3 has 12 amino acids. The V gene lost 6 bases and the J gene lost 7 bases, with 15 bases spanning the gap. The germline V gene encodes CDR1 DFQATT and CDR2 SNEGSKA (reference sequence). In DNA form, the CDR3 reads TGCAGTGCGGTGACCGGGCCGAGGACCCAGTACTTC. It is translated as CSAVTGPRTQYF.

This clonotype was found once. The V gene is TRBV28, the J gene TRBJ2-2, with D hard to call. The CDR3 consists of 16 residues. The germline gives CDR1 MDHEN, CDR2 SYDVKM. Between the trimmed V and J ends, which lost 4 bases and 6 bases, there was a span of 18 bases. For the CDR3, the DNA is TGTGCCAGCAGTTCCCCCTCCAGGTGGGGTCCCGGGGAGCTGTTTTTT. This sequence encodes CASSSPSRWGPGELFF.

The CDR3 here is CASSLWAGDQPQHF. The CDR3 DNA follows: TGTGCCAGCAGTTTATGGGCAGGGGATCAGCCCCAGCATTTT. The chain carries TRBV27 and TRBJ1-5; a weak D match, TRBD1 (6 bases). The CDR3 runs 14 residues. The V end lost 1 base, the J end lost 5 bases, and 9 bases lay between the germline ends. Germline CDR1 reads MNHEY; CDR2 reads SMNVEV (reference sequence).

The chain couples TRBV27 to TRBJ2-3; 8 bases are a match to TRBD2. There are 16 residues in the CDR3. J gave up 6 bases and V 5 bases, and 13 bases lay outside the gene matches. Germline V gives CDR1 MNHEY, CDR2 SMNVEV (reference sequence). The CDR3 region is CASSPAASGRPDTQYF. CDR3 DNA sequence: TGTGCCAGCAGTCCCGCGGCTAGCGGGCGCCCGGATACGCAGTATTTT.